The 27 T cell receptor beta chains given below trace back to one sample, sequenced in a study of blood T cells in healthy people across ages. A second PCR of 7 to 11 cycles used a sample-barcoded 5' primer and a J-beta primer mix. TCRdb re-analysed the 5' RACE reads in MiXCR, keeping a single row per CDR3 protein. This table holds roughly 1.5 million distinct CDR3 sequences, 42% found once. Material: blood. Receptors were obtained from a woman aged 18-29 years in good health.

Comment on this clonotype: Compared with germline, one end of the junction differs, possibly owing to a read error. The CDR3 region is CASSSGASTDTPYF. The CDR3 DNA reads as TGTGCCAGCAGTAGCGGAGCTAGCACAGATACGCCGTATTTT. This chain uses TRBV9 with TRBJ2-3; weak D call: TRBD2 (6 bases). The CDR3 covers 14 residues. The germline gives CDR1 SGDLS, CDR2 YYNGEE.

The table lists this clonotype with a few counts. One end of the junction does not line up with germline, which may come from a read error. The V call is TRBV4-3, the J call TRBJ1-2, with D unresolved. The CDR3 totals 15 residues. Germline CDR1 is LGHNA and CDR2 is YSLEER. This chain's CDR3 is CASSEDGEFGYGYTF. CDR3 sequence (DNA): TGCGCCAGCAGCGAAGACGGCGAGTTTGGCTATGGCTACACCTTC.

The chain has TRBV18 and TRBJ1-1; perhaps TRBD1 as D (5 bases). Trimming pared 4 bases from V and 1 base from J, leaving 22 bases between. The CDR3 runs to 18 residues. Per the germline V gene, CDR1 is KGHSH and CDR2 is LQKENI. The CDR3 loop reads CASSQIGGARFPNTEAFF. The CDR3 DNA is TGTGCCAGCTCACAAATCGGGGGTGCAAGGTTTCCGAACACTGAAGCTTTCTTT.

Here the CDR3 DNA reads TGTGCCAGCACAGGAGGGAGGCCGGTTGCCGACCAGCCCCAGCATTTT. It translates to CASTGGRPVADQPQHF. The chain carries TRBV12-3 or TRBV12-4 and TRBJ1-5; D gene uncertain. The CDR3 is made up of 16 amino acids. The germline V and J ends were trimmed by 7 bases and 7 bases, with 23 bases remaining between them.

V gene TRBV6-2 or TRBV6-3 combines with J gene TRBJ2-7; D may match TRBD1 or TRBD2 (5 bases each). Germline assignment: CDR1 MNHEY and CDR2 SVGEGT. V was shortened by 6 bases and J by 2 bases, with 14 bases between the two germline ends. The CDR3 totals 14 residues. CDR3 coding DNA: TGTGCCAGCAGAACCCTCGGGGCCACCTACGAGCAGTACTTC. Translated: CASRTLGATYEQYF.

For the CDR3, the DNA is TGTGCCAGCAGCTTCTCCGAAGGGAGCGAGCAGTACTTC. Its translation: CASSFSEGSEQYF. The chain carries TRBV7-2 and TRBJ2-5, with TRBD2 as a possible D gene (5 bases). The assigned J gene may be wrong: the sequence end matches TRBJ2-7 better. Germline CDR1 and CDR2: SGHTA and FQGNSA. This CDR3 is built from 13 residues.

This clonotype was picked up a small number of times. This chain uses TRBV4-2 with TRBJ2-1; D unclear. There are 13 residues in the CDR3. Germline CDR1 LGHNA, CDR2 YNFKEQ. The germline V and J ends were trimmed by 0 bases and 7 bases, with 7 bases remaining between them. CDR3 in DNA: TGTGCCAGCAGCCAAGAAAAAGGGAATGAGCAGTTCTTC. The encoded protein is CASSQEKGNEQFF.

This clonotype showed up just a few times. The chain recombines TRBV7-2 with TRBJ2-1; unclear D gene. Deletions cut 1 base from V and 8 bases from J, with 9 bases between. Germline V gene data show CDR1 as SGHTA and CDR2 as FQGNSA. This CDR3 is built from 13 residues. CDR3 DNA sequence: TGTGCCAGCAGCTTAGGAATTAGATATGAGCAGTTCTTC. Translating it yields CASSLGIRYEQFF.

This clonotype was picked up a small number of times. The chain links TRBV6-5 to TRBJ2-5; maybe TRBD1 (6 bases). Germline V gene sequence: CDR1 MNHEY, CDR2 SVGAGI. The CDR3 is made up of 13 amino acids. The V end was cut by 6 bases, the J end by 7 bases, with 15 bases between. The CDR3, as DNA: TGTGCCAGCAGGCAGGGGCTGACTGGGACCCAGTACTTC. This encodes CASRQGLTGTQYF.

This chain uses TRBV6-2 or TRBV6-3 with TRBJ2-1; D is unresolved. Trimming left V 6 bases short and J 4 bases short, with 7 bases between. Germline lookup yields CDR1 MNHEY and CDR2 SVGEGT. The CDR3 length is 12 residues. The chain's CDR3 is CASSKRYNEQFF. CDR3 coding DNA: TGTGCCAGCAGCAAAAGATACAATGAGCAGTTCTTC.

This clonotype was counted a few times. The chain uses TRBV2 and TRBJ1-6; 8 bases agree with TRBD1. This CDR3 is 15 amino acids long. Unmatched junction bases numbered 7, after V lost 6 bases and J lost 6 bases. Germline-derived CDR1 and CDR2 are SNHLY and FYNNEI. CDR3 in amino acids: CASSRQGKANSPLHF. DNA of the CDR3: TGTGCCAGCAGCCGACAGGGGAAAGCTAATTCACCCCTCCACTTT. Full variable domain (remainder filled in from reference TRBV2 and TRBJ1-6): EPEVTQTPSHQVTQMGQEVILRCVPISNHLYFYWYRQILGQKVEFLVSFYNNEISEKSEIFDDQFSVERPDGSNFTLKIRSTKLEDSAMYFCASSRQGKANSPLHFGNGTRLTVT.

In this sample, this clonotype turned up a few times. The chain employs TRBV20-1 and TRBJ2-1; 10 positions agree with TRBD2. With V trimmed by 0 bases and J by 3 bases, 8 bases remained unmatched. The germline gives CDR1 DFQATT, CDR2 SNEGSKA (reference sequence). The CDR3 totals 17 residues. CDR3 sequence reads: CSARDGLAGADYNEQFF. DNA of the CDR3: TGCAGTGCTAGAGATGGTCTAGCGGGAGCGGACTACAATGAGCAGTTCTTC.

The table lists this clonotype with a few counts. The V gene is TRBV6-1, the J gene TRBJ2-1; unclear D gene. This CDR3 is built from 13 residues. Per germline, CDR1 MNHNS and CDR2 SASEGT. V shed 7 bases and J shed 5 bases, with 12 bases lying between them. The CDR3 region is CASNEWIDNEQFF. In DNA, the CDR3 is TGTGCCAGCAACGAATGGATCGACAATGAGCAGTTCTTC.

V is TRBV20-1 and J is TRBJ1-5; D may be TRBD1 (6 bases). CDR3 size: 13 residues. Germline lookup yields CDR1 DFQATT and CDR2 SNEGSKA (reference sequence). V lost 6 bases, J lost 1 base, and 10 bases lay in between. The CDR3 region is CSAKGESNQPQHF. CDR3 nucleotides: TGCAGTGCCAAGGGGGAGAGCAATCAGCCCCAGCATTTT.

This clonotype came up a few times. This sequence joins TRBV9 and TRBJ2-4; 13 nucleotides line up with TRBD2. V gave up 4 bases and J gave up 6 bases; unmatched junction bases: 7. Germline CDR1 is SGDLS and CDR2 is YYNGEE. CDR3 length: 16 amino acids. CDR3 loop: CASSPRTSGRGNIQYF. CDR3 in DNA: TGTGCCAGCAGCCCAAGGACTAGCGGGAGAGGAAACATTCAGTACTTC.

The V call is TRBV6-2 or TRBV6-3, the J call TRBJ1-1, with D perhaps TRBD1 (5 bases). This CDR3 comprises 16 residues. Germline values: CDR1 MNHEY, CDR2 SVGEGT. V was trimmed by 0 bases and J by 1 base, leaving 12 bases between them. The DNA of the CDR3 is TGTGCCAGCAGTTACTCGCCCCAGACAGAGAACACTGAAGCTTTCTTT. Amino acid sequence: CASSYSPQTENTEAFF.

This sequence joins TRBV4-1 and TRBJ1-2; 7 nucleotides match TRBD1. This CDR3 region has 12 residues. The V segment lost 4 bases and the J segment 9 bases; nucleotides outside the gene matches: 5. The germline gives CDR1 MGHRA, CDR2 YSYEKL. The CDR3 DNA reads TGCGCCAGCAGCCGGGACAGCTCCCGCTACACCTTC. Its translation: CASSRDSSRYTF.

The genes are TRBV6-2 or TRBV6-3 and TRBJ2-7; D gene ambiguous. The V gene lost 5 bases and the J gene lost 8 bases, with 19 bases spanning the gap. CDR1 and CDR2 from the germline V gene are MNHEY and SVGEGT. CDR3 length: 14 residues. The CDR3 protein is CASSILTRPKQQYF. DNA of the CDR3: TGTGCCAGCAGTATACTCACTCGGCCAAAGCAGCAGTACTTC.

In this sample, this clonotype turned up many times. Written as DNA, the CDR3 is TGTGCCAGCAGCTTGGCCCCGGTGAACACTGAAGCTTTCTTT. Its protein is CASSLAPVNTEAFF. This sequence joins TRBV7-2 and TRBJ1-1; D remains ambiguous. Germline V gives CDR1 SGHTA, CDR2 FQGNSA. CDR3 length equals 14 residues. V was trimmed by 3 bases and J by 0 bases, leaving 8 bases between them.

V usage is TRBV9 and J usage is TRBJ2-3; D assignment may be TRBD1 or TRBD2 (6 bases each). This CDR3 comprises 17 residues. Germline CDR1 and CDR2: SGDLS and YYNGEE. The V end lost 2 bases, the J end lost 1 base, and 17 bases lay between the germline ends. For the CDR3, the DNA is TGTGCCAGCAGCGTCCCTAAGGAAGGGGGGCGCACAGATACGCAGTATTTT. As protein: CASSVPKEGGRTDTQYF.

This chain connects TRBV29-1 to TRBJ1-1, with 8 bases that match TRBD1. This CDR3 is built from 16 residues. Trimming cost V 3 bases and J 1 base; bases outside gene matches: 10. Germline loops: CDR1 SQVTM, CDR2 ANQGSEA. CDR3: CSVESRGTGENTEAFF. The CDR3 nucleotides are TGCAGCGTTGAGAGTCGGGGGACAGGAGAGAACACTGAAGCTTTCTTT.

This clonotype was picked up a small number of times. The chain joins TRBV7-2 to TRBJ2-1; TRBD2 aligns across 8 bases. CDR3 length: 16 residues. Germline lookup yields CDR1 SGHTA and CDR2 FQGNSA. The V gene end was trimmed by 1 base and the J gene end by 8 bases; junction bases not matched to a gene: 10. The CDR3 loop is CASSLGPRGGPYEQFF. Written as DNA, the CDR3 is TGTGCCAGCAGCTTAGGCCCGCGCGGGGGGCCCTATGAGCAGTTCTTC.

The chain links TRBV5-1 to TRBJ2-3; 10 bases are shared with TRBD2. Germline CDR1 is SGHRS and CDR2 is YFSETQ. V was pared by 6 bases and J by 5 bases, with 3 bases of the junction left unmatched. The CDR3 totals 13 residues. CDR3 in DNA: TGCGCCAGCACGCCTAGCGGGAGAGATACGCAGTATTTT. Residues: CASTPSGRDTQYF.

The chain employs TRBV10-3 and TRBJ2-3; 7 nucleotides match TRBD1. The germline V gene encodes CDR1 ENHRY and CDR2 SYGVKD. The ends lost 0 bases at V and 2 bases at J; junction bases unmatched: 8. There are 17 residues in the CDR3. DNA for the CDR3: TGTGCCATCAGTGAGTCCGGGACAGCAAAAACCACAGATACGCAGTATTTT. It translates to CAISESGTAKTTDTQYF.

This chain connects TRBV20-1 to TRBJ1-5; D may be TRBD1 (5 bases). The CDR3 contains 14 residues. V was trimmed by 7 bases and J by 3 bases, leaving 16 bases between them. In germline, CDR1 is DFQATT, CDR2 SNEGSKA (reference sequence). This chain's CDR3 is CSVTPQVPNQPQHF. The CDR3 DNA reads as TGCAGTGTTACACCACAGGTCCCCAATCAGCCCCAGCATTTT.

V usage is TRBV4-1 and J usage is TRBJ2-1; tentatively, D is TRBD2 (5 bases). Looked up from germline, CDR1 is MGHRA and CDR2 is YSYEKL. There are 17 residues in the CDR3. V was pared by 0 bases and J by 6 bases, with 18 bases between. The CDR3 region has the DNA TGCGCCAGCAGCCAAGATTTAGGACTCAGTTTGGCCAATGAGCAGTTCTTC. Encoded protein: CASSQDLGLSLANEQFF.

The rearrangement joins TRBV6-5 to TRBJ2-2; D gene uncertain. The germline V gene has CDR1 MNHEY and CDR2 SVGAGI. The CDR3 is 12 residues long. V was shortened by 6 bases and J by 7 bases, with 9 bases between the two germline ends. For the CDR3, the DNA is TGTGCCAGCAGAAGGGTTGTCGGGGAGCTGTTTTTT. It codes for CASRRVVGELFF.